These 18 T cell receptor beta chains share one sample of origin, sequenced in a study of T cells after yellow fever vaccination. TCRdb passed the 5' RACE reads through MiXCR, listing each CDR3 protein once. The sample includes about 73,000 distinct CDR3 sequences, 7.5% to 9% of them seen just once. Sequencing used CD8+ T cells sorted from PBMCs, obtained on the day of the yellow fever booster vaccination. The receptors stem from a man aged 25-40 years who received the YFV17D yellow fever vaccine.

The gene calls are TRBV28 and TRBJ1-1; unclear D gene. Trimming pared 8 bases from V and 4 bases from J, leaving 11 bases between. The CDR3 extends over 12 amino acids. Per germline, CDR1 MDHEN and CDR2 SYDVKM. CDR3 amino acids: CASQEASTEAFF. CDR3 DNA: TGTGCCAGCCAGGAGGCAAGCACTGAAGCTTTCTTT.

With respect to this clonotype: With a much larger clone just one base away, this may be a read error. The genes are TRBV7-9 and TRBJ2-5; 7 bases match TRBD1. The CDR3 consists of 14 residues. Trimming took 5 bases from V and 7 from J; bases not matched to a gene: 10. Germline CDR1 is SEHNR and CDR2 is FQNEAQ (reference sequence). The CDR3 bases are TGTGCCAGCAGCGCGAGACAGGGTGACAGGACCCAGTACTTC. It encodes CASSARQGDRTQYF.

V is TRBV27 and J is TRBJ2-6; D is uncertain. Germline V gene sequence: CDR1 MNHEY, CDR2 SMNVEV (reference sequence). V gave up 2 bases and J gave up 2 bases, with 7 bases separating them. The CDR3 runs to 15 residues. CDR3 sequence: CASSLPSAGANVLTF. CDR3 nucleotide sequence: TGTGCCAGCAGTTTACCAAGCGCTGGGGCCAACGTCCTGACTTTC.

DNA of the CDR3: TGCGCCAGCAGCCAGGTCGGAATCCCGGGGGAAAAACTGTTTTTT. Protein product: CASSQVGIPGEKLFF. The chain has TRBV4-1 and TRBJ1-4; D not certain. The germline V and J ends were trimmed by 3 bases and 8 bases, with 16 bases remaining between them. Germline CDR1 MGHRA, CDR2 YSYEKL. CDR3 length: 15 residues.

The CDR3 DNA follows: TGCGCCAGCTTAGCCCAAGGGCCCGAGCAGTACTTC. As protein: CASLAQGPEQYF. The chain employs TRBV10-2 and TRBJ2-7; D is uncertain. The V gene's germline CDR1 is WSHSY and CDR2 SAAADI. Trimming removed 8 bases from V and 6 bases from J, with 14 bases in between. The CDR3 covers 12 residues.

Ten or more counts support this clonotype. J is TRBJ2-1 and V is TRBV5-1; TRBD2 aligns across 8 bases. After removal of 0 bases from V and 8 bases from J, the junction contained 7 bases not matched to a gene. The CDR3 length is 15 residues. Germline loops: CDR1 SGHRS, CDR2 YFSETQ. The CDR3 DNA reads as TGCGCCAGCAGCTTGGCCAGCGGGAGTTCAGATGAGCAGTTCTTC. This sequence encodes CASSLASGSSDEQFF.

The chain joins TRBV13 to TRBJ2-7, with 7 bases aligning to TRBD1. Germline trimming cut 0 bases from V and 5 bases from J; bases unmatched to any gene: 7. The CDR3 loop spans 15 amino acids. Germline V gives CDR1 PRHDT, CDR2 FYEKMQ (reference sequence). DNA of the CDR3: TGTGCCAGCAGCTTAGGGGGCAGGGGGATCGACGAGCAGTACTTC. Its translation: CASSLGGRGIDEQYF.

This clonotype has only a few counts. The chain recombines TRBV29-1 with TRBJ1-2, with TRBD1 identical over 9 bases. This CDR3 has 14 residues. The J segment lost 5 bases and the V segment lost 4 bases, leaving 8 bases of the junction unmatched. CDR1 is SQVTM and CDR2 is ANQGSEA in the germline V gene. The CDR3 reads CSVVSRDRVYGYTF. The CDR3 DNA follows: TGCAGCGTTGTCTCCCGGGACAGGGTTTATGGCTACACCTTC.

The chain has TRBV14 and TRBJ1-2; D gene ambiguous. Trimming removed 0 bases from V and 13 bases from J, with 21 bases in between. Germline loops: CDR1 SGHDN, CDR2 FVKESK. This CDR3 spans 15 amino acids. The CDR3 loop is CASSQDWAVQTRPTF. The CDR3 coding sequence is TGTGCCAGCAGCCAAGATTGGGCAGTACAAACAAGGCCCACCTTC.

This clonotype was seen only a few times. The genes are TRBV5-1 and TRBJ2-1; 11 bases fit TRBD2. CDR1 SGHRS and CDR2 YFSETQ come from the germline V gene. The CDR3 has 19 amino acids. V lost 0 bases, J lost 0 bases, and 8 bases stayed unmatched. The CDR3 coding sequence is TGCGCCAGCAGCTTGGCCGTGACTAGCGGGAAGAGCTCCTACAATGAGCAGTTCTTC. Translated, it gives CASSLAVTSGKSSYNEQFF.

The CDR3: CSASGTSVNNEQFF. Here the CDR3 DNA reads TGCAGTGCTTCCGGGACTAGCGTAAACAATGAGCAGTTCTTC. The J gene is TRBJ2-1, the V gene TRBV20-1; 10 nucleotides agree with TRBD2. The CDR3 spans 14 residues. V was clipped by 5 bases and J by 5 bases; unmatched bases: 6. Looked up from germline, CDR1 is DFQATT and CDR2 is SNEGSKA (reference sequence).

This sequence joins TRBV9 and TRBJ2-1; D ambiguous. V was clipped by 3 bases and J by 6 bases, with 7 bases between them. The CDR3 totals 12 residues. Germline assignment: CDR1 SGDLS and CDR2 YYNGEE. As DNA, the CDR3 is TGTGCCAGCAGCGCCGGCCCCAATGAGCAGTTCTTC. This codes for CASSAGPNEQFF.

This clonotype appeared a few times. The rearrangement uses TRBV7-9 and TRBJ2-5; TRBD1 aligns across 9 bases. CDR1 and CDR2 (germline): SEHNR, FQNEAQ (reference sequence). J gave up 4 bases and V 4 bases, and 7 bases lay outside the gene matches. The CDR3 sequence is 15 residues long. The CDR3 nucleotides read TGTGCCAGCAGCTCCTGGACAGGGGTAACAGAGACCCAGTACTTC. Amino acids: CASSSWTGVTETQYF. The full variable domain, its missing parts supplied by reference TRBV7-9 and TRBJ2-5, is DTGVSQNPRHKITKRGQNVTFRCDPISEHNRLYWYRQTLGQGPEFLTYFQNEAQLEKSRLLSDRFSAERPKGSFSTLEIQRTEQGDSAMYLCASSSWTGVTETQYFGPGTRLLVL.

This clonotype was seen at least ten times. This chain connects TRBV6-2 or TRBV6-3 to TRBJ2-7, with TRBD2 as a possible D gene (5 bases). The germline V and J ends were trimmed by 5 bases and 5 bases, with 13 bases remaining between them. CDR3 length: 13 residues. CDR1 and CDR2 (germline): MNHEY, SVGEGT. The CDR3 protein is CASSPLEADEQYF. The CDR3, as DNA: TGTGCCAGCAGTCCACTAGAGGCGGACGAGCAGTACTTC.

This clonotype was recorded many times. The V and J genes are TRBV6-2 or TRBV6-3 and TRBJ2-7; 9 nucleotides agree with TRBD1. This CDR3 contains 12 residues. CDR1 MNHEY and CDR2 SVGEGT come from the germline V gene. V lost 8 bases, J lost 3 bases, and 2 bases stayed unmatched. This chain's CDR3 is CASRDRDYEQYF. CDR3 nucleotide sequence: TGTGCCAGCCGGGACAGGGACTACGAGCAGTACTTC.

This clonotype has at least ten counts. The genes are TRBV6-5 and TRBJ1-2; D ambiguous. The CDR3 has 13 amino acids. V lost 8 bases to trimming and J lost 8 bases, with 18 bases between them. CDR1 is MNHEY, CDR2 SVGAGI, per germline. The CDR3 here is CASRRGLSYGYTF. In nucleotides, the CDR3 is TGTGCCAGCCGTCGAGGGCTCAGTTACGGCTACACCTTC.

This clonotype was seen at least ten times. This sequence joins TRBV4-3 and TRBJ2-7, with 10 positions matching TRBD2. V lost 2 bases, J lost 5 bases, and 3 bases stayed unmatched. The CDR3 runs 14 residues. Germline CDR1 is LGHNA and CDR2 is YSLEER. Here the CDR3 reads CASSQLAGVDEQYF. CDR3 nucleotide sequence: TGCGCCAGCAGCCAACTAGCGGGAGTGGACGAGCAGTACTTC.

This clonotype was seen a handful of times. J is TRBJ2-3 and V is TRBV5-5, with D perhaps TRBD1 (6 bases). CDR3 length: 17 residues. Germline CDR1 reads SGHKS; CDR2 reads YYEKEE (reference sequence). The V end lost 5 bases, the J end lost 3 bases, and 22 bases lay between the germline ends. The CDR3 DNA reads TGTGCCAGCAGTTCTACCACAACAGGGTTTTTTACAGATACGCAGTATTTT. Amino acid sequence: CASSSTTTGFFTDTQYF.